This T cell receptor beta chain appears in the sequencing data of a study of T-cell memory formation after mild COVID-19. Study-wide context: In these data, TCR clusters were largely donor specific.

This clonotype was found a few times. Its antigen is as yet unknown. Study-wide results and limits: CM and EM subsets held most contracting CD4+ clones; EMRA held CD8+ ones. There was a balanced CD4/CD8 profile in clones contracting day 15 to 85, and later expanders leaned CD4+.

TCR alpha and TCR beta cDNA libraries carrying sample barcodes and UMIs came from 5'RACE with constant-segment primers. TCRdb ran MiXCR on the 5' RACE reads and lists one entry per CDR3 protein. Among a few hundred thousand distinct CDR3 sequences, 25% were seen once, and the ten largest hold roughly an eighth. The CDR3 consists of 15 residues. Trimming took 4 bases from V and 0 from J, leaving 12 bases between them. Germline CDR1 and CDR2: SGHRS and YFSETQ. Sequencing was performed on PBMCs or a T cell subset sorted from them (not recorded which). The chain joins TRBV5-1 to TRBJ2-3, with D tentatively TRBD1 or TRBD2 (5 bases each). The clonotype comes from an adult woman who had mild COVID-19 (a few samples of this study predate the infection). Cell type and time point are not known. The CDR3 DNA reads TGCGCCAGCAGCCGGGACGCCGCTAGCACAGATACGCAGTATTTT. Its translation is CASSRDAASTDTQYF.